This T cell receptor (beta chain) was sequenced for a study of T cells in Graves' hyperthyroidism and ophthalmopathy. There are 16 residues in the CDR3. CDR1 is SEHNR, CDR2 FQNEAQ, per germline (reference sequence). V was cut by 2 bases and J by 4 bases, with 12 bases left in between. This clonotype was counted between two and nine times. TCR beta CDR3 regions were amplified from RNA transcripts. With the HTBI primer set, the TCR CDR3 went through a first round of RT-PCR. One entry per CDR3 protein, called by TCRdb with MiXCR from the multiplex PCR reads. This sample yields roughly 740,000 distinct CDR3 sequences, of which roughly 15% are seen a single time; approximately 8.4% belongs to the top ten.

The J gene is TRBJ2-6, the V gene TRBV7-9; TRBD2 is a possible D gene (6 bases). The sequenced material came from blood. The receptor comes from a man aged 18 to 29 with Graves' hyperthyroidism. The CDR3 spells CASSLQRGTGANVLTF. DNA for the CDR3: TGTGCCAGCAGCTTACAACGGGGGACCGGGGCCAACGTCCTGACTTTC.